The present T cell receptor beta chain was sequenced within a study of HIV-infected patients and healthy controls. All unsorted peripheral T cells were captured because whole blood was used without fractionation. Alpha and beta constant-region primers primed reverse transcription of around 550 ng RNA. Separate chain-specific third strand synthesis with multiplexing indices produced the alpha and beta libraries. TCRdb recomputed calls from the 5' RACE reads with MiXCR, one row per CDR3 protein. This sample carries 9,000 to 13,000 distinct CDR3 sequences, about 5.2% of them seen once, and the ten largest clones take less than 15%. Germline V CDR1 and CDR2: KGHSH, LQKENI. The CDR3 totals 11 residues. The ends were cut back, 4 bases at V and 1 base at J, with 1 base in the middle.

The chain is built from TRBV18 and TRBJ2-5; no firm D call. The TCR originated in an adult with HIV infection. The material sequenced was blood, taken before antiretroviral therapy. CDR3 loop: CASSRQETQYF. Written as DNA, the CDR3 is TGTGCCAGCTCACGCCAAGAGACCCAGTACTTC.